The 30 T cell receptor beta chains below come from one sample, sequenced in a study of tumour-infiltrating T cells in Burkitt lymphoma. Sequencing used immunoSEQ multiplex PCR; TCRdb keeps in-frame clones, though not all of them. This sample has 4,000 to 5,500 clones, with around 9.9% found just once. The sequenced sample consisted of tumor tissue. The receptors derive from a human donor with diffuse large B-cell lymphoma.

The chain uses TRBV13 and TRBJ2-5, with D unresolved. Trimming pared 0 bases from V and 4 bases from J, leaving 6 bases between. Per the germline V gene, CDR1 is PRHDT and CDR2 is FYEKMQ (reference sequence). This CDR3 has 13 residues. As DNA, the CDR3 is TGTGCCAGCAGCTTAGGGCCCCTAGAGACCCAGTACTTC. As protein: CASSLGPLETQYF.

This clone occurred a few times. The chain joins TRBV12-5 to TRBJ1-2; perhaps TRBD1 as D (6 bases). CDR1 is LGHNT and CDR2 is FRNRAP in the germline V gene. V gave up 1 base and J gave up 8 bases, with 14 bases separating them. This CDR3 is 14 amino acids long. Here the CDR3 reads CASGLDQGIGGYTF. DNA for the CDR3: TGTGCTAGTGGTTTGGATCAGGGGATTGGAGGCTACACCTTC.

The rearrangement uses TRBV28 and TRBJ1-2; D is possibly TRBD1 (6 bases). Trimming removed 7 bases at V and 6 bases at J, with 18 bases between. The CDR3 runs 14 residues. The germline CDR1 and CDR2 sequences are MDHEN and SYDVKM. Here the CDR3 DNA reads TGTGCCAGCACACTCCCTCGGGGGCGCGATGGCTACACCTTC. Protein sequence: CASTLPRGRDGYTF.

This clone was seen more than once but under ten times. The chain links TRBV2 to TRBJ1-4, with 9 nucleotides matching TRBD1. The V segment lost 5 bases and the J segment 3 bases; nucleotides outside the gene matches: 7. This CDR3 is 16 amino acids long. Germline V gene lookup returns CDR1 SNHLY and CDR2 FYNNEI. The CDR3 protein is CASSSTGGSANEKLFF. The CDR3 bases are TGTGCCAGCAGTTCCACAGGGGGCTCGGCTAATGAAAAACTGTTTTTT.

V is TRBV6-5 and J is TRBJ1-1; 8 nucleotides agree with TRBD1. V lost 10 bases and J lost 0; bases outside the gene matches: 7. Germline CDR1 is MNHEY and CDR2 is SVGAGI. The CDR3 runs to 14 residues. CDR3 sequence: CATRQGNMNTEAFF. The CDR3 DNA reads as TGTGCCACTCGACAGGGGAACATGAACACTGAAGCTTTCTTT.

A few counts support this clone. The chain combines TRBV19 with TRBJ1-1; D might be TRBD1 (5 bases). This CDR3 is 15 amino acids long. Germline CDR1 reads LNHDA; CDR2 reads SQIVND (reference sequence). Trimming took off 4 bases at V and 5 bases at J, with 17 bases between the two ends. The CDR3, as DNA: TGTGCCAGTAGTACCCATCCCTGGGGGTGGACTGAAGCTTTCTTT. It translates to CASSTHPWGWTEAFF.

The sample holds a few counts of this clone. The chain links TRBV7-9 to TRBJ1-4; TRBD1 is a possible D gene (5 bases). V dropped 1 base and J dropped 4 bases, with 13 bases sitting between them. The length of the CDR3 is 16 residues. Germline V gives CDR1 SEHNR, CDR2 FQNEAQ (reference sequence). The chain's CDR3 is CASSLGVDSFNEKLFF. CDR3 coding DNA: TGTGCCAGCAGCTTAGGGGTTGACAGTTTTAATGAAAAACTGTTTTTT.

This rearrangement joins TRBV9 to TRBJ1-1, with no clear D. With 4 bases removed from V and 3 bases from J, the gap between germline ends came to 13 bases. This CDR3 contains 14 residues. CDR1 is SGDLS, CDR2 YYNGEE, per germline. The CDR3 spells CASSIKVEDTEAFF. The DNA for the CDR3 is TGTGCCAGCAGCATAAAAGTCGAGGACACTGAAGCTTTCTTT.

The chain is built from TRBV6-6 and TRBJ2-1, with D possibly being TRBD1 (6 bases). Trimming took off 0 bases at V and 0 bases at J, with 6 bases between the two ends. The CDR3 loop spans 15 amino acids. Germline CDR1 and CDR2: MNHNY and SVGAGI (reference sequence). As DNA, the CDR3 is TGTGCCAGCAGTTACTCCAGGGGCTCCTACAATGAGCAGTTCTTC. This sequence encodes CASSYSRGSYNEQFF.

This clone occurred a few times. This chain's CDR3 is CAWSLAGGLRETQYF. CDR3 DNA: TGTGCCTGGAGCCTAGCGGGGGGGCTGCGAGAGACCCAGTACTTC. The rearrangement joins TRBV30 to TRBJ2-5, with 12 bases fitting TRBD2. CDR3 length: 15 amino acids. Germline V gives CDR1 GTSNPN, CDR2 SVGIG (reference sequence). V was pared by 3 bases and J by 4 bases, with 6 bases of the junction left unmatched.

The rearrangement links TRBV27 to TRBJ1-1; D not certain. There are 15 residues in the CDR3. Trimming cost V 4 bases and J 0 bases, with 12 bases left between them. CDR1 is MNHEY and CDR2 is SMNVEV in the germline V gene (reference sequence). In nucleotides, the CDR3 is TGTGCCAGCAGTTCCTTCCCTCGGGTGAACACTGAAGCTTTCTTT. Translating it yields CASSSFPRVNTEAFF.

This sequence joins TRBV7-6 and TRBJ2-3, with 13 bases aligning to TRBD2. After removal of 1 base from V and 1 base from J, the junction contained 5 bases not matched to a gene. The germline V gene has CDR1 SGHVS and CDR2 FNYEAQ. The CDR3 has 18 amino acids. DNA for the CDR3: TGTGCCAGCAGCTTAGAGGCACTAGCGGGGGGGGGCACAGATACGCAGTATTTT. It codes for CASSLEALAGGGTDTQYF. The full variable domain, completed using reference TRBV7-6 and TRBJ2-3, is GAGVSQSPRYKVTKRGQDVALRCDPISGHVSLYWYRQALGQGPEFLTYFNYEAQQDKSGLPNDRFSAERPEGSISTLTIQRTEQRDSAMYRCASSLEALAGGGTDTQYFGPGTRLTVL.

On this clone: An end of the junction does not agree with germline; a read error may underlie this. This rearrangement joins TRBV5-1 to TRBJ2-2; 12 nucleotides align to TRBD2. The germline CDR1 and CDR2 sequences are SGHRS and YFSETQ. This CDR3 is built from 16 residues. The DNA for the CDR3 is TGCGCCAGCAGCCCGGGGACTAGCGGGCATCACCGGGGAGCTGTTTTT. The encoded protein is CASSPGTSGHHRGAVF.

A note on this clone: An end of the junction differs from the germline gene, which may be a read error. The chain recombines TRBV15 with TRBJ2-5; D not certain. This CDR3 contains 12 residues. Germline V gene data show CDR1 as LNHNV and CDR2 as YYDKDF (reference sequence). The CDR3 DNA follows: TGTGCCACGAGCACTATTCGAGAGACCCAGTACTTC. This gives the protein CATSTIRETQYF.

There are a few counts of this clone. The rearrangement uses TRBV19 and TRBJ1-3; D is ambiguous. The CDR3 contains 15 residues. Germline CDR1 and CDR2: LNHDA and SQIVND (reference sequence). Trimming cost V 6 bases and J 0 bases, with 12 bases left between them. DNA for the CDR3: TGTGCCAGTAGCAGAGTCGGTATCTCTGGAAACACCATATATTTT. Its translation is CASSRVGISGNTIYF.

The V gene is TRBV21-1, the J gene TRBJ1-2; the D call of TRBD1 is as the table states it, not checked on the DNA. TRBV21-1 has pseudogene status. The CDR3 length is 16 residues. CDR3 amino acids: CASTHTGAFEDYGYTF. Written as DNA, the CDR3 is TGTGCCAGCACTCACACAGGGGCCTTCGAGGACTATGGCTACACCTTC.

This clone has a handful of counts. The chain carries TRBV19 and TRBJ2-6, with TRBD2 identical over 11 bases. CDR1 and CDR2 (germline): LNHDA, SQIVND (reference sequence). J lost 0 bases, V lost 3 bases, and 7 bases had no gene match. CDR3 length: 19 amino acids. CDR3 bases: TGTGCCAGTAGTATCTCTAGCGGGGGGCTATTCTCTGGGGCCAACGTCCTGACTTTC. Translating it yields CASSISSGGLFSGANVLTF.

This clone was counted a few times. The DNA of the CDR3 is TGTGCCAGCAGCCAAGATAACTTTTTTAACTATGGCTACACCTTC. Translating gives CASSQDNFFNYGYTF. The rearrangement joins TRBV4-2 to TRBJ1-2; D unresolved. The CDR3 is 15 residues long. Germline lookup yields CDR1 LGHNA and CDR2 YNFKEQ. V dropped 0 bases and J dropped 1 base, with 9 bases sitting between them.

In this sample, this clone turned up a few times. The CDR3 DNA is TGTGCCAGCAGCCGGCGGCGGATTTATCAGCCCCAGCATTTT. It specifies CASSRRRIYQPQHF. The chain is built from TRBV28 and TRBJ1-5; no definite D call. Trimming stripped 6 bases from V and 5 bases from J, with 14 bases between. Germline loops: CDR1 MDHEN, CDR2 SYDVKM. The length of the CDR3 is 14 residues.

This clone was observed a handful of times. This chain joins TRBV10-1 and TRBJ1-1, with D uncertain. This CDR3 has 13 amino acids. CDR1 and CDR2 from the germline V gene are WNHNN and SYGVQD (reference sequence). Trimming shortened V by 4 bases and J by 3 bases, and 9 bases separated the two germline ends. The CDR3 sequence is CASSGPRDTEAFF. The CDR3 DNA is TGCGCCAGCAGTGGTCCGCGGGACACTGAAGCTTTCTTT.

This clone showed up just a few times. The chain joins TRBV7-9 to TRBJ1-3; D might be TRBD1 (6 bases). Per germline, CDR1 SEHNR and CDR2 FQNEAQ (reference sequence). This CDR3 spans 14 amino acids. The ends were cut back, 5 bases at V and 2 bases at J, with 10 bases in the middle. As DNA, the CDR3 is TGTGCCAGCAGCGCACAGGGTGCTGGAAACACCATATATTTT. As protein: CASSAQGAGNTIYF.

V gene TRBV19 combines with J gene TRBJ2-6; maybe TRBD2 (8 bases). Trimming left V 4 bases short and J 4 bases short, with 26 bases between. CDR3 length: 20 residues. CDR1 and CDR2 from the germline V gene are LNHDA and SQIVND (reference sequence). The CDR3 sequence: CASSSNRDSLAGWGANVLTF. The CDR3 DNA follows: TGTGCCAGTAGTAGTAACCGGGACAGCCTAGCGGGTTGGGGGGCCAACGTCCTGACTTTC.

This clone was recorded a few times. The gene calls are TRBV6-1 and TRBJ1-4; TRBD1 is a possible D gene (6 bases). Germline V lookup: CDR1 MNHNS, CDR2 SASEGT. Trimming left V 6 bases short and J 4 bases short, with 12 bases between. The CDR3 runs 14 residues. The chain's CDR3 is CASRRQVDNEKLFF. CDR3 in DNA: TGTGCCAGCAGAAGACAGGTGGATAATGAAAAACTGTTTTTT.

This clone was counted between two and nine times. This chain connects TRBV5-1 to TRBJ1-1; 8 nucleotides match TRBD1. Germline V gives CDR1 SGHRS, CDR2 YFSETQ. J gave up 1 base and V 0 bases, and 2 bases lay outside the gene matches. The CDR3 loop spans 15 amino acids. CDR3 in amino acids: CASSLAGQGNTEAFF. The CDR3 coding sequence is TGCGCCAGCAGCTTGGCCGGACAGGGGAACACTGAAGCTTTCTTT. Looking up the rest from reference TRBV5-1 and TRBJ1-1 gives the full variable domain: KAGVTQTPRYLIKTRGQQVTLSCSPISGHRSVSWYQQTPGQGLQFLFEYFSETQRNKGNFPGRFSGRQFSNSRSEMNVSTLELGDSALYLCASSLAGQGNTEAFFGQGTRLTVV.

This CDR3 reads CAISDIPQNTGELFF. The DNA of the CDR3 is TGTGCCATCAGTGATATTCCTCAGAACACCGGGGAGCTGTTTTTT. The rearrangement joins TRBV10-3 to TRBJ2-2; D is unclear. Germline V gene sequence: CDR1 ENHRY, CDR2 SYGVKD. This CDR3 is 15 amino acids long. V gave up 3 bases and J gave up 1 base, with 9 bases separating them.

The V call is TRBV7-2, the J call TRBJ1-3; perhaps TRBD1 as D (6 bases). Germline V gives CDR1 SGHTA, CDR2 FQGNSA. Trimming left V 2 bases short and J 0 bases short, with 11 bases between. The CDR3 contains 16 residues. The CDR3 nucleotides are TGTGCCAGCAGCTTAACAGGGTCGAACTCTGGAAACACCATATATTTT. It codes for CASSLTGSNSGNTIYF.

This clone was counted a few times. V gene TRBV5-1 combines with J gene TRBJ2-3, with 8 bases identical to TRBD1. J was trimmed by 4 bases and V by 7 bases; bases with no gene match: 8. The CDR3 has 14 amino acids. Per germline, CDR1 SGHRS and CDR2 YFSETQ. This CDR3 reads CASQTGAVSDTQYF. As DNA, the CDR3 is TGCGCCAGCCAGACAGGGGCAGTGTCAGATACGCAGTATTTT.

This clone has more than one count but fewer than ten. V usage is TRBV27 and J usage is TRBJ1-1; TRBD1 is a possible D gene (5 bases). CDR1 and CDR2 from the germline V gene are MNHEY and SMNVEV (reference sequence). V lost 4 bases, J lost 4 bases, and 16 bases lay in between. This CDR3 spans 15 amino acids. CDR3 coding DNA: TGTGCCAGCAGTTGGGATGTGAATGGGGGCACTGAAGCTTTCTTT. Translation gives CASSWDVNGGTEAFF.

The chain uses TRBV27 and TRBJ1-5; D remains unclear. CDR1 and CDR2 (germline): MNHEY, SMNVEV (reference sequence). The CDR3 has 13 residues. Trimming took 6 bases from V and 3 from J, leaving 9 bases between them. Here the CDR3 DNA reads TGTGCCAGCAGCGGTCAGTACAATCAGCCCCAGCATTTT. Encoded protein: CASSGQYNQPQHF.

A few counts support this clone. The chain uses TRBV6-6 and TRBJ2-3; 7 nucleotides align to TRBD1. Germline V CDR1 and CDR2: MNHNY, SVGAGI (reference sequence). The V and J ends lost 4 bases and 2 bases, in that order; junction bases with no gene match: 3. The CDR3 consists of 14 residues. The CDR3 coding sequence is TGTGCCAGCAGTTGGGGACAGTTCACAGATACGCAGTATTTT. Protein product: CASSWGQFTDTQYF.